This T cell receptor (beta chain) was sequenced during a study of blood T cell repertoires in COVID-19. Across the study: Samples taken during acute and convalescent COVID-19 were collected in the United States, Italy and Spain. Sources were T cells, B-cell-depleted T cells, or PBMCs; the material itself was cDNA or gDNA.

This clone has more than one count but fewer than ten. Trimming removed 5 bases from V and 4 bases from J; junction bases left unmatched: 8. Germline V gene sequence: CDR1 SGHTA, CDR2 FQGTGA. The CDR3 is made up of 14 amino acids. In the original processing: It was from reference gene primer amplification that nucleated cell counts were estimated. Repertoires were generated with immunoSEQ multiplex PCR, while TCRdb's copy carries only in-frame clones and drops some. That table furnishes V, J and clone size, whereas the DNA furnished D and trimming. Found here are roughly 280,000 clones, roughly 85% of them singletons; the top ten hold 3.5% to 5.5%.

The clonotype originates from a man between 60 and 70 years old who had recovered from COVID-19. The source material was peripheral blood. The chain links TRBV7-3 to TRBJ2-7, with 7 bases aligning to TRBD2. CDR3 in DNA: TGTGCCAGCAGCCCAAGGCCGGGAGGATACGAGCAGTACTTC. It encodes CASSPRPGGYEQYF.